The rows below give T cell receptor beta chains drawn from one sample of a study of CD8 T cells in Susac syndrome. One entry per CDR3 protein results from TCRdb running MiXCR on the immunoSEQ multiplex PCR reads. Among a few hundred thousand distinct CDR3 sequences listed, roughly 96% were seen once. Sequences were obtained from CD4+ T cells from PBMCs. The receptors here all came from a human donor with multiple sclerosis. CDR3s leave out the opening cysteine and the closing phenylalanine or tryptophan.

TRBV7-3,TRBJ1-1,ASSSDGTEAF
TRBV5-1,TRBJ2-7,ASSLGSGRTSFNEQY
TRBV9,TRBJ2-7,ASTPGLGNYEQY
TRBV2,TRBJ2-6,ASSGRSGANVLT
TRBV20-1,TRBJ1-2,SAKDRTSYGYT
TRBV5-4,TRBJ1-2,ASSSRAGPYGYT
TRBV7-9,TRBJ2-1,ASSLDSFYNEQF
TRBV5-1,TRBJ2-1,ASSLLGNEQF
TRBV6-5,TRBJ1-1,ASSYRGLDTEAF
TRBV30,TRBJ2-3,AWSRGPPLVTQY
TRBV20-1,TRBJ2-3,SASVLSGADTQY
TRBV2,TRBJ2-6,ASRGGLSGANVLT
TRBV18,TRBJ2-5,ASSPVQGAETQY
TRBV29-1,TRBJ1-2,SSEGPGGGGYT
TRBV30,TRBJ2-3,AWSVRDSDTQY
TRBV6-2/TRBV6-3,TRBJ2-5,ASSYYGYQETQY
TRBV6-1,TRBJ2-7,ASGPNPAGAHYEQY
TRBV20-1,TRBJ2-1,SAIRLAGGLDEQF
TRBV5-6,TRBJ1-5,ASSSRVGAYQPQH
TRBV3-1,TRBJ2-5,ASSQDNRRTQY
TRBV2,TRBJ2-1,ASSGLAQFSNEQF
TRBV20-1,TRBJ1-1,SAGGVVRAF
TRBV4-1,TRBJ2-1,ASAISLGTRGYNEQF
TRBV3-1,TRBJ2-1,ASSQLYNEQF
TRBV5-4,TRBJ2-3,ASRVETASTDTQY
TRBV10-3,TRBJ2-1,AIRGPAGTEQF
TRBV20-1,TRBJ2-7,SAYNRDRGPYEQY
TRBV30,TRBJ2-1,AWKSPNSYNEQF
TRBV27,TRBJ2-5,ASSWTSGTAGTQY
TRBV7-2,TRBJ2-7,ASSGVDEQY
TRBV18,TRBJ2-1,ASSPRSTSGTNNEQF
TRBV28,TRBJ2-7,ASSSRGGSSYEQY
TRBV27,TRBJ2-3,ASRRYSTDTQY
TRBV9,TRBJ1-1,ASSVADRVNTEAF
TRBV5-1,TRBJ2-1,ASSLTGTDYNEQF
TRBV5-1,TRBJ2-3,ASSSLLSDTQY
TRBV19,TRBJ2-5,ASSRGTAAYQETQY
TRBV12-3/TRBV12-4,TRBJ1-2,ASSLPGNGYT
TRBV7-2,TRBJ2-7,ASSLEGHPRPYEQY
TRBV2,TRBJ1-1,ASHPGGLMGRAEAF
TRBV29-1,TRBJ1-1,SVRTGDNTEAF
TRBV20-1,TRBJ2-7,SAGRRTGGYEQY
TRBV7-9,TRBJ2-5,ASSRGQGDQY
TRBV20-1,TRBJ2-7,SARSGTGYEQY
TRBV12-3/TRBV12-4,TRBJ2-5,ASSFGTSGARETQY
TRBV5-1,TRBJ2-7,ASSLAGTGREQY
TRBV29-1,TRBJ1-2,SVQLGYGYT
TRBV20-1,TRBJ1-2,SARDRGVGSGYT
TRBV12-3/TRBV12-4,TRBJ1-5,ASSWLPGHYMSQPQH
TRBV3-1,TRBJ2-1,ASSQENLAGVSYNEQF
TRBV5-4,TRBJ2-1,ASSPRTSGTYNEQF
TRBV11-2,TRBJ1-1,ASSSHSNTEAF
TRBV9,TRBJ1-1,ASSVESITNTEAF
TRBV29-1,TRBJ2-1,SVETGSSYNEQF
TRBV25-1,TRBJ2-7,ASSSDRETYEQY